This T cell receptor beta chain emerged from a study of OX40 agonist ivuxolimab in advanced cancers. Overall study context: Partial responses were achieved by three patients, one with hepatocellular carcinoma and two with cutaneous melanoma. Findings of the study overall: CD4+ and CD8+ blood T cells expanded clonally by week 6 at 0.1 to 3.0 mg/kg.

Assay: immunoSEQ multiplex PCR; the TCRdb copy retains only in-frame clones and omits some. The data hold 65,000 to 95,000 clones, with over 70% observed a single time. Blood got drawn at baseline, again on cycle 4 day 1, and then on cycle 7 day 1. In the case of this clone: What it recognizes is unknown.

This specimen consisted of CD4+ or CD8+ T cells sorted from blood, obtained in a trial of the OX40 agonist ivuxolimab. The TCR was taken from an adult with an advanced solid tumor such as melanoma, head and neck, liver or kidney cancer.

CDR3 region: CSAPGNFEAFF. CDR3 coding DNA: TGCAGTGCCCCAGGGAATTTTGAAGCTTTCTTT. V gene TRBV20-1 combines with J gene TRBJ1-1, with a tentative D call TRBD1 (5 bases). The CDR3 loop spans 11 amino acids. V was trimmed by 6 bases and J by 7 bases, leaving 12 bases between them. CDR1 is DFQATT and CDR2 is SNEGSKA in the germline V gene (reference sequence).